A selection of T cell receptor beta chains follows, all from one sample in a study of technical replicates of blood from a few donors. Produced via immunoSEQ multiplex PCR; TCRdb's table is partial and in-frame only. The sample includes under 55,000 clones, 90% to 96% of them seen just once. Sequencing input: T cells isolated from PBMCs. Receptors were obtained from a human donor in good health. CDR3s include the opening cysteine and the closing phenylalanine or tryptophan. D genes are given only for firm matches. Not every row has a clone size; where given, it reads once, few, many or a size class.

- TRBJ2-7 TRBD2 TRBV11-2 TGTGCCAGCAGCTTATACCCCGCGGGAGCCAGCTACGAGCAGTACTTC CASSLYPAGASYEQYF
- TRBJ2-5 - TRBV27 TGTGCCAGCAGTTCTGGGAGAACGTGGGCCCAGTACTTC CASSSGRTWAQYF
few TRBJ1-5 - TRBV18 TGTGCCAGCTCACCTTATGAGACATCCCCCGGTAATCAGCCCCAGCATTTT CASSPYETSPGNQPQHF
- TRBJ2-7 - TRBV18 TGTGCCAGCTCATACCGGGACTCCGACGAGCAGTACTTC CASSYRDSDEQYF
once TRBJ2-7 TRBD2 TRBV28 TGTGCCAGCAGTATGACTAGCGGGAACCTCTACGAGCAGTACTTC CASSMTSGNLYEQYF
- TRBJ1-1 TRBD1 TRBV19 TGTGCCAGTAGGAAGACACAGGGACAGCTTATAATAGAAGCTTTCTTT CASRKTQGQLIIEAFF
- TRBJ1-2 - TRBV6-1 TGTGCCAGCAGTTGGGAATCGGGAGACTATGGCTACACCTTC CASSWESGDYGYTF
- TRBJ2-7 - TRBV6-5 TGTGCCAGCAGTTACCGGACAACCTACGAGCAGTACTTC CASSYRTTYEQYF
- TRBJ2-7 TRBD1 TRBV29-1 TGCAGCGTTGATAATAGAGGGGGCTACTCCTACGAGCAGTACTTC CSVDNRGGYSYEQYF
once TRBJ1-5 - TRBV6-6 TGTGCCAGCAGATTCCTCGGGACGGGAGATCAGCCCCAGCATTTT CASRFLGTGDQPQHF
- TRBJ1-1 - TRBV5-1 TGCGCCAGCAGCTTGGTATTCGGGGGGGAAGCTTTCTTT CASSLVFGGEAFF
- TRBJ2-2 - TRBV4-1 TGCGCCAGCAGCCAAGTTAACGCGGGAATTCAGGCCGGGGAGCTGTTTTTT CASSQVNAGIQAGELFF
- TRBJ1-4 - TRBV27 TGTGCCAGCAGCCCCCGGAGGGATGAAAAACTGTTTTTT CASSPRRDEKLFF
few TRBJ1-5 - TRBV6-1 TGTGCCAGCAGTGAATTAACAGGTTTTCCCCAGGGATGGAGTCAGCCCCAGCATTTT CASSELTGFPQGWSQPQHF
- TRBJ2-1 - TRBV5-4 TGTGCCAGCAGCTTGGGAAAGGAGCGGGAGCAGTTCTTC CASSLGKEREQFF
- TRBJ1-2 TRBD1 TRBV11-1 TGTGCCAGCAGCTTAAGCCCAGACAGGGCTGGCTACACCTTC CASSLSPDRAGYTF
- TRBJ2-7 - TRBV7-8 TGTGCCAGCAGCTTAGGTACTAGGTTAAGCTCCTACGAGCAGTACTTC CASSLGTRLSSYEQYF
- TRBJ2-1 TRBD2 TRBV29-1 TGCAGCGTTGAAGATTTTCTAGCGGGAGCCCAGATCACCTACAATGAGCAGTTCTTC CSVEDFLAGAQITYNEQFF
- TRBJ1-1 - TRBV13 TGTGCCAGCAGCTTAGAGAGAGGGCTCACTGAAGCTTTCTTT CASSLERGLTEAFF
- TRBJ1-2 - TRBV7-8 TGTGCCAGCAGCTTAGAGGGGTTTGGCTACACCTTC CASSLEGFGYTF
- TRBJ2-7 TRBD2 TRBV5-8 TGTGCCAGCAGCCGAGGGGGGACTAGTTACGAGCAGTACTTC CASSRGGTSYEQYF
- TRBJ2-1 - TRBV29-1 TGCAGCGTTGCGAGAGACAGCTACAATGAGCAGTTCTTC CSVARDSYNEQFF
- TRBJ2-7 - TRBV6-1 TGTGCCAGCAGTGGTTCCAGGCCCCACGAGCAGTACTTC CASSGSRPHEQYF
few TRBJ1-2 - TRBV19 TGTGCCAGTAGTATTCAACAGGGAATTGGCGGCTACACCTTC CASSIQQGIGGYTF
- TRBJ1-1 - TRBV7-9 TGTGCCAGCAGCTTCGGGTTAGTAGCTGAAGCTTTCTTT CASSFGLVAEAFF
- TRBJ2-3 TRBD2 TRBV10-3 TGTGCCATCAGTGATTTAGCGGGAGGTAGCACAGATACGCAGTATTTT CAISDLAGGSTDTQYF
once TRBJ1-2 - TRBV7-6 TGTGCCAGCAGCTTAGAATGGGGGCGTCGAGCTAACTATGGCTACACCTTC CASSLEWGRRANYGYTF
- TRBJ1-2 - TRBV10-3 TGTGCCATCAGTGAGTCGAGCCTATATGGCTACACCTTC CAISESSLYGYTF
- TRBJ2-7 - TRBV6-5 TGTGCCAGCAGTGATACTAGATGGGAGCAGTACTTC CASSDTRWEQYF
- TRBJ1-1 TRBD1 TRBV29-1 TGCAGCTCCACTGACGGGACAGAGAACACTGAAGCTTTCTTT CSSTDGTENTEAFF
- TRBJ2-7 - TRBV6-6 TGTGCCAGCAGTTACACTACAGAGCAGTACTTC CASSYTTEQYF
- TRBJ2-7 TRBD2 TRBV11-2 TGTGCCAGCAGCTCATGGGGGGGGGAGCAGTACTTC CASSSWGGEQYF
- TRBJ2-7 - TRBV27 TGTGCCAGCAGTTTATCGAGCACGAGGCCGGGGGAGCAGTACTTC CASSLSSTRPGEQYF
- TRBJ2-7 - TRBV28 TGTGCCAGCAGTTTGGGCAGGTCCATAGACGAGCAGTACTTC CASSLGRSIDEQYF
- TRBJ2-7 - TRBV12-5 TGTGCTAGTGGGACCACTAGATTTTGGATCTACGAGCAGTACTTC CASGTTRFWIYEQYF
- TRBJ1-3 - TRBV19 TGTGCCAGTCTTTCGAACACCATATATTTT CASLSNTIYF
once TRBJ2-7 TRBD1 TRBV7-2 TGTGCCAGCAGCTCCACAGGGGTGAGGGAGCAGTACTTC CASSSTGVREQYF
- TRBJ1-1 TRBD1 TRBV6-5 TGTGCCAGCAGTTACGACAGGGGAACAAGTGAAGCTTTCTTT CASSYDRGTSEAFF